The 27 T cell receptor beta chains below were found in one sample sequenced in a study of T-cell reconstitution after alpha-beta-depleted transplantation in children. Unique molecular identifiers were incorporated into the prepared TCRbeta library. TCRdb re-called the PCR reads with MiXCR, one entry per CDR3 protein. The sample lists about 240,000 distinct CDR3 sequences; around 12% were seen once. The sequencing used PBMCs from the stem cell graft donor, collected from the stem cell graft. Receptors originate from a human donor who donated a stem cell graft to a child with acute lymphoblastic leukemia.

This clonotype was detected ten times or more. The chain has TRBV29-1 and TRBJ2-1, with D perhaps TRBD2 (5 bases). Per the germline V gene, CDR1 is SQVTM and CDR2 is ANQGSEA. V was cut by 3 bases and J by 0 bases, with 9 bases left in between. The CDR3 is 14 residues long. The CDR3 region has the DNA TGCAGCGTTGATATAGCGAGCTCCTACAATGAGCAGTTCTTC. Residues: CSVDIASSYNEQFF.

The chain combines TRBV4-2 with TRBJ2-1; TRBD2 might be the D (6 bases). The CDR3 has 15 residues. From germline, CDR1 is LGHNA and CDR2 YNFKEQ. V dropped 4 bases and J dropped 4 bases, with 14 bases sitting between them. CDR3 residues: CASSPGTGEYNEQFF. In nucleotides, the CDR3 is TGTGCCAGCAGCCCGGGGACGGGGGAGTACAATGAGCAGTTCTTC.

The gene calls are TRBV5-6 and TRBJ2-1; the D gene is possibly TRBD1 (6 bases). V dropped 2 bases and J dropped 1 base, with 13 bases sitting between them. CDR3 length equals 16 residues. Germline lookup yields CDR1 SGHDT and CDR2 YYEEEE. The CDR3 loop is CASSFGPQGSYNEQFF. The CDR3 DNA is TGTGCCAGCAGCTTCGGTCCACAGGGTTCCTACAATGAGCAGTTCTTC. The entire variable domain, with the rest obtained from reference TRBV5-6 and TRBJ2-1, is as follows: DAGVTQSPTHLIKTRGQQVTLRCSPKSGHDTVSWYQQALGQGPQFIFQYYEEEERQRGNFPDRFSGHQFPNYSSELNVNALLLGDSALYLCASSFGPQGSYNEQFFGPGTRLTVL.

This clonotype was picked up many times. The chain combines TRBV12-3 or TRBV12-4 with TRBJ2-5, with D possibly TRBD1 on 6 matching bases. V was shortened by 7 bases and J by 1 base, with 13 bases between the two germline ends. The CDR3 is 14 residues long. This CDR3 is CASNHQGTQETQYF. The CDR3 DNA reads TGTGCCAGCAATCACCAGGGGACCCAAGAGACCCAGTACTTC.

J is TRBJ1-5 and V is TRBV5-4, with a tentative D call TRBD1 (5 bases). Trimming shortened V by 4 bases and J by 6 bases, and 11 bases separated the two germline ends. The CDR3 is 13 residues long. From germline, CDR1 is SGHNT and CDR2 YYREEE (reference sequence). The CDR3 protein is CASSVQGSQPQHF. The CDR3 region has the DNA TGTGCCAGCAGCGTCCAGGGTTCTCAGCCCCAGCATTTT.

This clonotype was found many times. The rearrangement uses TRBV6-5 and TRBJ1-1; D perhaps matches TRBD1 (6 bases). There are 12 residues in the CDR3. V lost 10 bases to trimming and J lost 1 base, with 10 bases between them. Germline lookup yields CDR1 MNHEY and CDR2 SVGAGI. In DNA form, the CDR3 reads TGTGCCACCAGGGGTGGGAACACTGAAGCTTTCTTT. Its translation is CATRGGNTEAFF.

This clonotype was found many times. The genes are TRBV4-2 and TRBJ2-5; D unclear. CDR1 and CDR2 from the germline V gene are LGHNA and YNFKEQ. CDR3 length equals 18 residues. The ends were cut back, 0 bases at V and 2 bases at J, with 19 bases in the middle. The CDR3 DNA reads TGTGCCAGCAGCCAAGATCCGGCTAGAGGCCTTTTACAAGAGACCCAGTACTTC. This translates into CASSQDPARGLLQETQYF.

This clonotype has ten or more counts. The J gene is TRBJ1-1, the V gene TRBV5-1; TRBD1 aligns across 12 bases. From germline, CDR1 is SGHRS and CDR2 YFSETQ. V was clipped by 0 bases and J by 7 bases; unmatched bases: 4. The CDR3 length is 15 residues. The CDR3: CASSLEGQGANEAFF. CDR3 in DNA: TGCGCCAGCAGCTTGGAGGGACAGGGGGCAAATGAAGCTTTCTTT.

This clonotype has more than one count but fewer than ten. J is TRBJ1-2 and V is TRBV9; D not certain. The germline gives CDR1 SGDLS, CDR2 YYNGEE. The CDR3 has 12 residues. V was trimmed by 1 base and J by 8 bases, leaving 9 bases between them. DNA of the CDR3: TGTGCCAGCAGCGTAAGGTCCGGCGGCTACACCTTC. As protein: CASSVRSGGYTF.

This clonotype was recorded many times. This sequence joins TRBV11-3 and TRBJ2-3, with D possibly matching TRBD1 (5 bases). Germline V gene sequence: CDR1 SGHNT, CDR2 YENEEA. The V and J ends lost 4 bases and 3 bases respectively, with 8 bases between them. The CDR3 contains 13 residues. The chain's CDR3 is CASSSRQTDTQYF. The DNA for the CDR3 is TGTGCCAGCAGCTCCCGACAGACAGATACGCAGTATTTT.

This clonotype was recorded a few times. This CDR3 is CSVGGVGFGSEAFF. The DNA for the CDR3 is TGCAGCGTTGGAGGTGTTGGATTTGGGAGTGAAGCTTTCTTT. This sequence joins TRBV29-1 and TRBJ1-1; D is uncertain. The germline gives CDR1 SQVTM, CDR2 ANQGSEA. Deletions cut 4 bases from V and 7 bases from J, with 19 bases between. The CDR3 is made up of 14 amino acids.

There are many counts of this clonotype. The gene calls are TRBV10-2 and TRBJ1-2; 7 bases line up with TRBD1. Germline V gene lookup returns CDR1 WSHSY and CDR2 SAAADI. After removal of 9 bases from V and 6 bases from J, the junction contained 13 bases not matched to a gene. The CDR3 has 14 amino acids. The chain's CDR3 is CASAFIGGEDGYTF. CDR3 nucleotide sequence: TGCGCCAGTGCATTCATAGGGGGCGAGGATGGCTACACCTTC.

The rearrangement joins TRBV20-1 to TRBJ1-5; D unclear. The CDR3 has 13 residues. Germline CDR1 is DFQATT and CDR2 is SNEGSKA (reference sequence). V was clipped by 3 bases and J by 0 bases, with 6 bases between them. Written as DNA, the CDR3 is TGCAGTGCTAGTGCTTATAGCAATCAGCCCCAGCATTTT. Its translation is CSASAYSNQPQHF.

A few counts support this clonotype. The V and J genes are TRBV30 and TRBJ1-5; D is ambiguous. V was clipped by 0 bases and J by 0 bases, with 9 bases between them. Germline values: CDR1 GTSNPN, CDR2 SVGIG (reference sequence). CDR3 length equals 15 residues. The CDR3 nucleotides are TGTGCCTGGAGTGTTGCCGGGAATAGCAATCAGCCCCAGCATTTT. This sequence encodes CAWSVAGNSNQPQHF. Full variable domain (missing parts from reference TRBV30 and TRBJ1-5): SQTIHQWPATLVQPVGSPLSLECTVEGTSNPNLYWYRQAAGRGLQLLFYSVGIGQISSEVPQNLSASRPQDRQFILSSKKLLLSDSGFYLCAWSVAGNSNQPQHFGDGTRLSIL.

As concerns this clonotype: This may be a read error, as it is one base from a much larger clone. The rearrangement joins TRBV7-9 to TRBJ2-7; 8 nucleotides agree with TRBD1. In germline, CDR1 is SEHNR, CDR2 FQNEAQ (reference sequence). The CDR3 extends over 13 amino acids. For the CDR3, the DNA is TGTGCCAGCAGCTTGAGGACAGGGCACGAGCATTACTTC. The encoded protein is CASSLRTGHEHYF.

The rearrangement uses TRBV28 and TRBJ2-3; tentatively, D is TRBD2 (5 bases). The CDR3 is 16 amino acids. V shed 2 bases and J shed 5 bases, with 17 bases lying between them. Germline V CDR1 and CDR2: MDHEN, SYDVKM. Here the CDR3 reads CASSLTRGGLVDTQYF. The CDR3 coding sequence is TGTGCCAGCAGTTTAACGCGTGGCGGGTTAGTAGATACGCAGTATTTT.

This clonotype was counted ten times or more. This chain uses TRBV4-2 with TRBJ2-7, with 9 bases fitting TRBD2. Per germline, CDR1 LGHNA and CDR2 YNFKEQ. Germline trimming cut 1 base from V and 0 bases from J; bases unmatched to any gene: 7. CDR3 length: 17 residues. CDR3 region: CASSQAWASGISYEQYF. The CDR3, as DNA: TGTGCCAGCAGCCAAGCTTGGGCTAGCGGGATCTCCTACGAGCAGTACTTC.

This clonotype was recorded many times. The V gene is TRBV10-3, the J gene TRBJ1-1; possible D gene TRBD1, 6 bases. The length of the CDR3 is 11 residues. The V end was cut by 5 bases, the J end by 7 bases, with 8 bases between. Germline CDR1 reads ENHRY; CDR2 reads SYGVKD. The CDR3 DNA follows: TGTGCCATCAGTATGGGACATGAAGCTTTCTTT. Its translation: CAISMGHEAFF.

This clonotype has more than one count but fewer than ten. The chain joins TRBV3-1 to TRBJ1-1; 7 bases match TRBD1. The germline V gene has CDR1 LGHDT and CDR2 YNNKEL (reference sequence). This CDR3 comprises 16 residues. V was clipped by 3 bases and J by 5 bases; unmatched bases: 12. CDR3 sequence: CASSQVRQGKDTEAFF. CDR3 DNA sequence: TGTGCCAGCAGCCAGGTCCGACAGGGAAAGGATACTGAAGCTTTCTTT.

J is TRBJ2-2 and V is TRBV4-3; D is possibly TRBD2 (5 bases). Trimming cost V 1 base and J 3 bases, with 12 bases left between them. This CDR3 contains 16 residues. Germline CDR1 is LGHNA and CDR2 is YSLEER. The CDR3 loop is CASSQGAAGDTGELFF. The CDR3 coding sequence is TGCGCCAGCAGCCAAGGAGCGGCGGGCGACACCGGGGAGCTGTTTTTT.

The table lists this clonotype with many counts. The chain joins TRBV28 to TRBJ2-5, with TRBD1 identical over 9 bases. CDR3 length: 14 residues. Germline assignment: CDR1 MDHEN and CDR2 SYDVKM. With V trimmed by 6 bases and J by 5 bases, 7 bases remained unmatched. CDR3 region: CASSLTGGVETQYF. CDR3 bases: TGTGCCAGCAGCCTCACAGGGGGCGTTGAGACCCAGTACTTC.

This clonotype was observed many times. The chain couples TRBV29-1 to TRBJ2-5; possibly TRBD2 for D (5 bases). From germline, CDR1 is SQVTM and CDR2 ANQGSEA. Trimming took 4 bases from V and 4 from J, leaving 10 bases between them. The CDR3 runs 12 residues. This chain's CDR3 is CSVGTLGETQYF. The CDR3 nucleotides are TGCAGCGTTGGGACTTTAGGAGAGACCCAGTACTTC.

This clonotype was counted ten times or more. The chain combines TRBV12-3 or TRBV12-4 with TRBJ2-1, with a tentative D call TRBD2 (5 bases). The CDR3 has 14 amino acids. V dropped 2 bases and J dropped 2 bases, with 7 bases sitting between them. CDR3: CASSLSGTYNEQFF. The DNA of the CDR3 is TGTGCCAGCAGTTTAAGCGGAACCTACAATGAGCAGTTCTTC.

This clonotype was found many times. One end of the junction fails to match germline, which may point to a read error. The chain combines TRBV5-1 with TRBJ2-3; 7 nucleotides line up with TRBD2. CDR1 and CDR2 (germline): SGHRS, YFSETQ. This CDR3 contains 13 residues. CDR3 coding DNA: TGTGCCAGCAGCCTGAGCGGGACGGATACGCAGTATTTT. Translating gives CASSLSGTDTQYF.

This clonotype was counted between two and nine times. The J gene is TRBJ2-1, the V gene TRBV30; 7 bases map to TRBD2. CDR3 length: 13 residues. Germline CDR1 GTSNPN, CDR2 SVGIG (reference sequence). Trimming took 0 bases from V and 10 from J; bases not matched to a gene: 6. The CDR3 spells CAWSVREDWEQFF. CDR3 bases: TGTGCCTGGAGTGTACGGGAGGATTGGGAGCAGTTCTTC.

The chain has TRBV7-8 and TRBJ2-1; perhaps TRBD2 as D (6 bases). CDR3 size: 16 residues. Looked up from germline, CDR1 is SGHVS and CDR2 is FQNEAQ. With 0 bases removed from V and 2 bases from J, the gap between germline ends came to 11 bases. CDR3 loop: CASSLAGAGPYNEQFF. CDR3 DNA sequence: TGTGCCAGCAGCTTAGCGGGTGCGGGACCCTACAATGAGCAGTTCTTC.

The V call is TRBV7-6, the J call TRBJ2-2; weak D call: TRBD1 (6 bases). Trimming took 5 bases from V and 4 from J, leaving 14 bases between them. The CDR3 covers 15 residues. CDR1 SGHVS and CDR2 FNYEAQ come from the germline V gene. The CDR3 loop is CASSRGQSFTGELFF. CDR3 nucleotide sequence: TGTGCCAGCAGCCGAGGACAGAGCTTCACCGGGGAGCTGTTTTTT.